A single sample gave rise to the 18 T cell receptor beta chains below, sequenced in a study of blood T cell repertoires in COVID-19 (dated by TCRdb to about 2020). Libraries were prepared through the immunoSEQ multiplex PCR assay. TCRdb limited this immuneACCESS table to in-frame rearrangements with V and J called. A share of clones is missing; checked studies link under half to unresolved V genes, and the rest is unexplained. This sample gives 250,000 to 350,000 clones in total; more than 75% of them show up just once. 8.5% to 12% of the sample belongs to the ten largest clones. The specimen sequenced was PBMCs or T cells enriched from blood (not recorded which). The receptors were gathered from a woman between 18 and 30 years old who had recovered from COVID-19.

For the CDR3, the DNA is TGTGCCAGCAGCTTGACCCCTGGGAGCAATGAGCAGTTCTTC. It specifies CASSLTPGSNEQFF. This sequence joins TRBV7-3 and TRBJ2-1; D perhaps matches TRBD2 (5 bases). This CDR3 contains 14 residues. Trimming took 3 bases from V and 6 from J, leaving 12 bases between them. Looked up from germline, CDR1 is SGHTA and CDR2 is FQGTGA.

V is TRBV30 and J is TRBJ1-1; D is perhaps TRBD1 (6 bases). The CDR3 is made up of 15 amino acids. CDR1 and CDR2 from the germline V gene are GTSNPN and SVGIG (reference sequence). V was shortened by 3 bases and J by 6 bases, with 20 bases between the two germline ends. The CDR3 DNA is TGTGCCTGGAGCGCATTCGGCAGGGGTGGGCCTGAAGCTTTCTTT. Translating gives CAWSAFGRGGPEAFF.

V usage is TRBV5-1 and J usage is TRBJ1-1; D gene unclear. The CDR3 loop spans 16 amino acids. Germline V CDR1 and CDR2: SGHRS, YFSETQ. V was cut by 4 bases and J by 6 bases, with 22 bases left in between. The chain's CDR3 is CASSLRPTDQRPEAFF. The CDR3 nucleotides are TGCGCCAGCAGCCTCCGACCGACCGATCAGAGGCCTGAAGCTTTCTTT.

The rearrangement uses TRBV18 and TRBJ2-3; 8 bases fit TRBD2. J gave up 4 bases and V 8 bases, and 11 bases lay outside the gene matches. This CDR3 is 15 amino acids long. The germline V gene has CDR1 KGHSH and CDR2 LQKENI. The CDR3 loop reads CASAESGSFADTQYF. The CDR3 DNA follows: TGTGCCAGCGCAGAAAGCGGGAGTTTCGCAGATACGCAGTATTTT.

The sample holds one count of this clone. This rearrangement joins TRBV30 to TRBJ1-2; possible D gene TRBD1, 6 bases. Trimming removed 0 bases at V and 7 bases at J, with 21 bases between. In germline, CDR1 is GTSNPN, CDR2 SVGIG (reference sequence). This CDR3 region has 16 residues. The CDR3 region has the DNA TGTGCCTGGAGTGTAGGGTTATGGGGGCACAGAGGTGGCTACACCTTC. This encodes CAWSVGLWGHRGGYTF. Complete variable domain (other parts from reference TRBV30 and TRBJ1-2): SQTIHQWPATLVQPVGSPLSLECTVEGTSNPNLYWYRQAAGRGLQLLFYSVGIGQISSEVPQNLSASRPQDRQFILSSKKLLLSDSGFYLCAWSVGLWGHRGGYTFGSGTRLTVV.

This chain links TRBV10-2 with TRBJ1-4; tentatively, D is TRBD1 (6 bases). This CDR3 has 15 residues. The germline V and J ends were trimmed by 5 bases and 6 bases, with 16 bases remaining between them. Germline V gene sequence: CDR1 WSHSY, CDR2 SAAADI. CDR3 in amino acids: CASSLGTGRDEKLFF. CDR3 sequence (DNA): TGCGCCAGCAGTCTGGGAACAGGGCGTGATGAAAAACTGTTTTTT.

This clone appeared once. The V and J genes are TRBV7-3 and TRBJ2-1; weak D call: TRBD1 (5 bases). The CDR3 runs to 15 residues. Germline lookup yields CDR1 SGHTA and CDR2 FQGTGA. Trimming took 4 bases from V and 9 from J, leaving 19 bases between them. DNA of the CDR3: TGTGCCAGCAGCTCTTCTGGCAGGGCTGACAGTGAGCAGTTCTTC. Its translation: CASSSSGRADSEQFF.

V usage is TRBV2 and J usage is TRBJ1-2, with 10 bases lining up with TRBD1. V dropped 6 bases and J dropped 7; count of bases not matched to a gene: 5. Per the germline V gene, CDR1 is SNHLY and CDR2 is FYNNEI. The CDR3 covers 13 residues. The CDR3 loop is CASSDRGRGGYTF. The CDR3 region has the DNA TGTGCCAGCAGCGACAGGGGGCGAGGTGGCTACACCTTC. The full variable domain, with the rest looked up from reference TRBV2 and TRBJ1-2, is EPEVTQTPSHQVTQMGQEVILRCVPISNHLYFYWYRQILGQKVEFLVSFYNNEISEKSEIFDDQFSVERPDGSNFTLKIRSTKLEDSAMYFCASSDRGRGGYTFGSGTRLTVV.

The chain joins TRBV7-3 to TRBJ2-2; maybe TRBD1 (6 bases). Germline CDR1 reads SGHTA; CDR2 reads FQGTGA. Trimming pared 1 base from V and 0 bases from J, leaving 6 bases between. The CDR3 has 15 residues. The CDR3 DNA reads TGTGCCAGCAGCTTAAGACAGGCGAACACCGGGGAGCTGTTTTTT. This encodes CASSLRQANTGELFF.

This clone was seen a few times. J is TRBJ1-5 and V is TRBV2; 7 positions agree with TRBD1. With 5 bases clipped from V and 4 bases from J, the junction kept 5 bases outside the gene matches. Germline V CDR1 and CDR2: SNHLY, FYNNEI. CDR3 length: 14 amino acids. The CDR3 spells CASSMTGSNQPQHF. For the CDR3, the DNA is TGTGCCAGCAGTATGACAGGGTCGAATCAGCCCCAGCATTTT.

The V gene is TRBV7-9, the J gene TRBJ1-2; weak D call: TRBD1 (5 bases). Trimming cost V 3 bases and J 5 bases, with 13 bases left between them. CDR1 is SEHNR, CDR2 FQNEAQ, per germline (reference sequence). This CDR3 has 14 residues. The CDR3 sequence: CASSFPGLTYGYTF. For the CDR3, the DNA is TGTGCCAGCAGCTTTCCGGGACTGACGTATGGCTACACCTTC.

The CDR3 coding sequence is TGCGCCAGCAGTCGCCCGGGACAGGGAATTCCCTATGGCTACACCTTC. Amino acids: CASSRPGQGIPYGYTF. This chain connects TRBV23-1 to TRBJ1-2; 9 bases are a match to TRBD1. TRBV23-1 falls under the ORF class, with uncertain function. V lost 4 bases and J lost 4; bases outside the gene matches: 10. The CDR3 extends over 16 amino acids.

This clone came up once. The chain has TRBV5-1 and TRBJ2-1; possible D gene TRBD1, 7 bases. The CDR3 consists of 15 residues. Deletions cut 4 bases from V and 8 bases from J, with 19 bases between. Germline CDR1 SGHRS, CDR2 YFSETQ. The CDR3 region is CASSPGDRGGDEQFF. CDR3 DNA: TGCGCCAGCAGCCCGGGGGACAGAGGGGGCGATGAGCAGTTCTTC.

V usage is TRBV9 and J usage is TRBJ2-3; possible D gene TRBD2, 6 bases. In germline, CDR1 is SGDLS, CDR2 YYNGEE. The CDR3 is made up of 15 amino acids. CDR3 amino acids: CATSEAGRGTDTQYF. In nucleotides, the CDR3 is TGTGCTACAAGCGAGGCGGGAAGGGGCACAGATACGCAGTATTTT.

J is TRBJ1-1 and V is TRBV3-1 (or the pseudogene TRBV3-2); D ambiguous. Germline-derived CDR1 and CDR2 are LGHDT and YNNKEL (reference sequence). The CDR3 has 13 amino acids. The germline V and J ends were trimmed by 4 bases and 4 bases, with 10 bases remaining between them. The CDR3 DNA is TGTGCCAGCAGCCCCCCAGAGGTCACTGAAGCTTTCTTT. Amino acid sequence: CASSPPEVTEAFF.

The rearrangement uses TRBV24-1 and TRBJ1-1; 8 nucleotides match TRBD1. The CDR3 loop spans 13 amino acids. Germline lookup yields CDR1 KGHDR and CDR2 SFDVKD. V lost 3 bases and J lost 10; bases outside the gene matches: 6. In DNA, the CDR3 is TGTGCCACCAGTGATCCTTGGACAGGGAGAGCTTTCTTT. It is translated as CATSDPWTGRAFF.

This clone was seen repeatedly, ten times or more. Within the sample, other DNA sequences also encode this same CDR3. The chain has TRBV19 and TRBJ2-7, with 8 positions matching TRBD1. With 5 bases clipped from V and 3 bases from J, the junction kept 3 bases outside the gene matches. Germline CDR1 LNHDA, CDR2 SQIVND (reference sequence). The CDR3 is made up of 13 amino acids. DNA for the CDR3: TGTGCCAGTAGTTTTGGACAGGGCTACGAGCAGTACTTC. As protein: CASSFGQGYEQYF.

CDR3 nucleotides: TGTGCCAGCCAGCGGGGTAGGACAGATACGCAGTATTTT. Encoded protein: CASQRGRTDTQYF. The chain recombines TRBV2 with TRBJ2-3; 7 nucleotides agree with TRBD2. Trimming cost V 8 bases and J 3 bases; bases outside gene matches: 5. The length of the CDR3 is 13 residues. Germline loops: CDR1 SNHLY, CDR2 FYNNEI.